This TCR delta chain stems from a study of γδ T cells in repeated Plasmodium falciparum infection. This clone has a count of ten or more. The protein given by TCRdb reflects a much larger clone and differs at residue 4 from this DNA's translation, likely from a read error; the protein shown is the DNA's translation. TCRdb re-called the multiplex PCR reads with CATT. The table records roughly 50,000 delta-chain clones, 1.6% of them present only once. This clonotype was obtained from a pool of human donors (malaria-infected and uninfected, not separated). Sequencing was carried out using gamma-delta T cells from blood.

CDR3 residues: CALGTDSYWGYGTDKLIF. The CDR3 DNA is TGTGCTCTTGGGACCGATTCCTACTGGGGATACGGAACCGATAAACTCATCTTT. The chain employs TRDV1 and TRDJ1; 9 nucleotides align to TRDD3. The CDR3 has 18 amino acids. Per the germline V gene, CDR1 is TSWWSYY and CDR2 is QGS. V lost 5 bases and J lost 2; bases outside the gene matches: 15.